One T cell receptor (beta chain) is described in this entry. Its target is not known. This entry comes from a study of CD4+ T cells in melanoma. Overall study findings and caveats: CD8+ T cell, macrophage and B cell function reportedly correlated with neoantigen-specific CD4+ T cells. In melanoma, neoantigen-specific CD4+ T cells reportedly differed in differentiation state.

Data came from immunoSEQ multiplex PCR; TCRdb stores just in-frame clones and leaves some out. The data show 20,000 to 25,000 clones, roughly four fifths seen once. The CDR3 is 17 amino acids. Trimming left V 1 base short and J 0 bases short, with 13 bases between. Per germline, CDR1 MGHRA and CDR2 YSYEKL. The J gene is TRBJ2-4, the V gene TRBV4-1; D may be TRBD1 (6 bases). Sequenced: cells from a culture (not recorded whether cultured in vitro). The TCR comes from a human donor with melanoma. CDR3 sequence: CASSQVVGGLAKNIQYF. In DNA, the CDR3 is TGCGCCAGCAGCCAAGTAGTTGGGGGCTTAGCCAAAAACATTCAGTACTTC.